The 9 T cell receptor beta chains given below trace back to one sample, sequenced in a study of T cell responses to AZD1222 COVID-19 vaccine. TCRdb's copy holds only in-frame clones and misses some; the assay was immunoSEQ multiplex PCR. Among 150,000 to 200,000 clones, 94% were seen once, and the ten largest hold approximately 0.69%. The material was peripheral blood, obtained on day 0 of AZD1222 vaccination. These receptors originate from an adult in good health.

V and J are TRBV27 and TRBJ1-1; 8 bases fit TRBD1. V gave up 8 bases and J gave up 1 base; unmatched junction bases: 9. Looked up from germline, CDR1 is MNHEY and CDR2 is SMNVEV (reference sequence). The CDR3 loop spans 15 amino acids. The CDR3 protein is CASEPLGQANTEAFF. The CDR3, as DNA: TGTGCCAGCGAACCCCTGGGACAGGCGAACACTGAAGCTTTCTTT.

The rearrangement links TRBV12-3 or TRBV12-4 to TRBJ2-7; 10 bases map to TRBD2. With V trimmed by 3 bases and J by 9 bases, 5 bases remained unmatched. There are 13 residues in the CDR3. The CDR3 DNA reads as TGTGCCAGCAGTTTTGGGACTAGCGCCTCGCAGTACTTC. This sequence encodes CASSFGTSASQYF.

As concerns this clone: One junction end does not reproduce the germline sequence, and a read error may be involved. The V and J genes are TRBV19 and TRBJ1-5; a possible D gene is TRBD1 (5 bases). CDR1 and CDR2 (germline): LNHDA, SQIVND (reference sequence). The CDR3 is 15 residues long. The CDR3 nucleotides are TGTGCCAGTAGTGCGCCCCGGGACCGTTATCACCCCCAGCATTTT. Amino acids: CASSAPRDRYHPQHF.

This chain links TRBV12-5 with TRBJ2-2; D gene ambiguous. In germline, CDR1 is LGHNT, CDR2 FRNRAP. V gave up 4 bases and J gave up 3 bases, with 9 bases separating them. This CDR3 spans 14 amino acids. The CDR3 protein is CASGSPVDTGELFF. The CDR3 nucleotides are TGTGCTAGTGGTTCGCCTGTCGACACCGGGGAGCTGTTTTTT.

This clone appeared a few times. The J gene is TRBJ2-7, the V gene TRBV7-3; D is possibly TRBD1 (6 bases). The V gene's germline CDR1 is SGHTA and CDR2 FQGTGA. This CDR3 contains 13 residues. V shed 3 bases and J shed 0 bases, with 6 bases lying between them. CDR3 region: CASSLGHSYEQYF. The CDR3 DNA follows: TGTGCCAGCAGCTTGGGACACTCCTACGAGCAGTACTTC. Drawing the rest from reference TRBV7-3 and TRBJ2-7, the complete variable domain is GAGVSQTPSNKVTEKGKYVELRCDPISGHTALYWYRQSLGQGPEFLIYFQGTGAADDSGLPNDRFFAVRPEGSVSTLKIQRTERGDSAVYLCASSLGHSYEQYFGPGTRLTVT.

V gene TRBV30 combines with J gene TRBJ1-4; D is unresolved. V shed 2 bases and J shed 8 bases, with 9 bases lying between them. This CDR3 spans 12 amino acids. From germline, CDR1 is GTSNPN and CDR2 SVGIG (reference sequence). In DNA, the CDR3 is TGTGCCTGGAGTCCGGGAACCGAAAAACTGTTTTTT. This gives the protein CAWSPGTEKLFF.

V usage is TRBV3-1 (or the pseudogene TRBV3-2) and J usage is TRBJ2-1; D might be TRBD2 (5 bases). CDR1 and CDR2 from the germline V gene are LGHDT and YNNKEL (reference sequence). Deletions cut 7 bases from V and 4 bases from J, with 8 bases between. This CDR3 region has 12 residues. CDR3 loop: CASTSGYNEQFF. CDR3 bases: TGTGCCAGCACGAGCGGATACAATGAGCAGTTCTTC.

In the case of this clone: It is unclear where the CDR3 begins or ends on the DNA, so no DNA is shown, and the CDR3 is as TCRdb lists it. CDR3 residues: CASSDVGPVTEAFF. V usage is TRBV25-1 and J usage is TRBJ1-1. Germline-derived CDR1 and CDR2 are MGHDK and SYGVNS. Ends included, the CDR3 has 14 residues.

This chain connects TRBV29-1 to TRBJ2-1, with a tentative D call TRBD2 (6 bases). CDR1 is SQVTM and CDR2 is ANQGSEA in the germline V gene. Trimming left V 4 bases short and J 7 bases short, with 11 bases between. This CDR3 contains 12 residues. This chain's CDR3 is CSVGAGRNEQFF. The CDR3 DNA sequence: TGCAGCGTTGGGGCCGGGAGAAATGAGCAGTTCTTC.